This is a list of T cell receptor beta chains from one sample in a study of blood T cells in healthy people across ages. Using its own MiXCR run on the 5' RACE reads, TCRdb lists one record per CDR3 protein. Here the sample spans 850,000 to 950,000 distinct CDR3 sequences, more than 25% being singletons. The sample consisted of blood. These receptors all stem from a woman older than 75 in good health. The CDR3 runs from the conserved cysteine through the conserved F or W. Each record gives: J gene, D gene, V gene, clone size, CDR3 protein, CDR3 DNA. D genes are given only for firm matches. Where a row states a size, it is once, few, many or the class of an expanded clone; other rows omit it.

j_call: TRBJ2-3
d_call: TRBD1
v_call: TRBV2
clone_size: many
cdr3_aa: CASSELVGGETQYF
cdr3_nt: TGTGCCAGCAGTGAGTTAGTAGGGGGCGAAACGCAGTATTTT

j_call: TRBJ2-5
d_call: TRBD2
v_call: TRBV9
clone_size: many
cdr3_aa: CASSPHPTSGGRVTQYF
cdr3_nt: TGTGCCAGCAGCCCCCACCCGACTAGCGGGGGGCGGGTGACCCAGTACTTC

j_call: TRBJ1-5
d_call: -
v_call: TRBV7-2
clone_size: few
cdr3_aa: CASSLAGRQQPQHF
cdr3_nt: TGTGCCAGCAGCTTAGCGGGGAGACAGCAGCCCCAGCATTTT

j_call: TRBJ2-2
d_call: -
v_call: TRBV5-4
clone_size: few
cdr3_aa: CASSLVASGNTGELFF
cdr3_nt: TGTGCCAGCAGCTTGGTCGCGTCGGGAAACACCGGGGAGCTGTTTTTT

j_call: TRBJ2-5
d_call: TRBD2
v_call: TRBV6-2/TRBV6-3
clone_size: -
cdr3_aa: CASIPGEGQYF
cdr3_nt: TGTGCCAGCATCCCCGGGGAGGGACAGTACTTC

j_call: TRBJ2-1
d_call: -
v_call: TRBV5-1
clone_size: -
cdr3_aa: CASSTLAVNEQFF
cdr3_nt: TGCGCCAGCAGCACGCTAGCCGTCAATGAGCAGTTCTTC

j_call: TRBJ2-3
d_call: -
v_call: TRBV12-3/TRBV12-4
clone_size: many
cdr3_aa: CASSPAGGIPTDTQYF
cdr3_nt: TGTGCCAGCAGTCCCGCCGGAGGGATTCCCACAGATACGCAGTATTTT

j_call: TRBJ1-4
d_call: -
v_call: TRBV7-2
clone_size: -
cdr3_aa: CASSWVGEKLFF
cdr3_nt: TGTGCCAGTAGCTGGGTCGGTGAAAAACTGTTTTTT

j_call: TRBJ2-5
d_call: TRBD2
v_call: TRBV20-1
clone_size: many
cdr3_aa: CSARDSSGGTKETQYF
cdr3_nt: TGCAGTGCTAGAGATTCGAGCGGGGGGACAAAAGAGACCCAGTACTTC

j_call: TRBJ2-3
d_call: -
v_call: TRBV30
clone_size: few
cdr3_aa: CAWSVYQRTDTQYF
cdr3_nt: TGTGCCTGGAGCGTGTATCAAAGGACAGATACGCAGTATTTT

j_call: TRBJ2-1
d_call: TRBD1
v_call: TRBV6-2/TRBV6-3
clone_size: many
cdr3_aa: CASRDRGYNEQFF
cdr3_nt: TGTGCCAGCAGGGACAGGGGGTACAATGAGCAGTTCTTC

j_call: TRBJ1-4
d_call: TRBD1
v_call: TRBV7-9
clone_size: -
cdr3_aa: CASSSSPGRTGNEKLFF
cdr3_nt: TGTGCCAGCAGCTCATCCCCGGGTCGGACAGGGAATGAAAAACTGTTTTTT

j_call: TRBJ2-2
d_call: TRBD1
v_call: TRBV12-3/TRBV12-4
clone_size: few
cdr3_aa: CASTGQGHFTGERFF
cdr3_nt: TGTGCCAGCACGGGACAGGGACATTTCACCGGGGAGCGGTTTTTT

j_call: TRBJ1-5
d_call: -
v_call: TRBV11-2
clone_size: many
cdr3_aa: CASSLVGGYSNQPQHF
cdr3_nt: TGTGCCAGCAGCTTAGTTGGGGGATATAGCAATCAGCCCCAGCATTTT

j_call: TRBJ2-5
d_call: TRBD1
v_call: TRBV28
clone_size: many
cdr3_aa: CASSKTQGGQTQYF
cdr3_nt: TGTGCCAGCAGTAAAACACAGGGGGGACAGACCCAGTACTTC